The source of this TCR beta chain is a study of blood T cell repertoires in COVID-19. Study-level information: Samples taken during acute and convalescent COVID-19 were collected in the United States, Italy and Spain. T cells, B-cell-depleted T cells, or PBMCs provided the cDNA or gDNA that served as material.

Data came from immunoSEQ multiplex PCR; TCRdb stores just in-frame clones and leaves some out. The data hold 170,000 or so clones, with 90% observed a single time. Trimming cost V 4 bases and J 1 base; bases outside gene matches: 9. The CDR3 runs 18 residues. Germline V gives CDR1 LGHDT, CDR2 YNNKEL (reference sequence). The chain is built from TRBV3-1 (or the pseudogene TRBV3-2) and TRBJ1-5; 11 bases fit TRBD1. The sequence derives from a man aged 50 or older with acute or convalescent COVID-19. The sequenced material came from peripheral blood. Here the CDR3 reads CASSPSGTGGISNQPQHF. DNA for the CDR3: TGTGCCAGCAGCCCCTCCGGGACAGGGGGGATAAGCAATCAGCCCCAGCATTTT.